These 5 T cell receptor beta chains share one sample of origin, sequenced in a study of blood T cells in healthy people across ages. Combining a sample-barcoded 5' primer with a J-beta primer mix, a second PCR ran for roughly 6 to 11 cycles. In TCRdb, the 5' RACE reads were re-called with MiXCR into one record per CDR3 protein. Altogether hundreds of thousands of distinct CDR3 sequences are present, about 34% being singletons, with the ten largest covering roughly 14%. What was sequenced was blood. The receptor set was obtained from a woman older than 75 in good health.

Many counts were recorded for this clonotype. This chain uses TRBV20-1 with TRBJ2-5; TRBD2 agrees at 9 bases. The CDR3 has 14 residues. V lost 1 base, J lost 5 bases, and 5 bases stayed unmatched. Germline V gene sequence: CDR1 DFQATT, CDR2 SNEGSKA (reference sequence). The CDR3, as DNA: TGCAGTGCTAGAGGGCTAGCGGGGTGGGAGACCCAGTACTTC. It is translated as CSARGLAGWETQYF.

This clonotype appeared a few times. The chain uses TRBV12-3 or TRBV12-4 and TRBJ1-2, with 10 bases aligning to TRBD1. The J segment lost 5 bases and the V segment lost 6 bases, leaving 6 bases of the junction unmatched. The CDR3 totals 14 residues. CDR3 bases: TGTGCCAGCAGCGACAGGGGGCAAGGGTATGGCTACACCTTC. Its translation is CASSDRGQGYGYTF.

This clonotype was picked up many times. The J gene is TRBJ2-3, the V gene TRBV29-1, with a tentative D call TRBD1 (6 bases). Deletions cut 6 bases from V and 5 bases from J, with 15 bases between. In germline, CDR1 is SQVTM, CDR2 ANQGSEA. The CDR3 is made up of 13 amino acids. CDR3 amino acids: CSVRGGRGDTQYF. DNA of the CDR3: TGCAGCGTACGTGGGGGCCGAGGAGATACGCAGTATTTT.

This clonotype came up many times. This chain links TRBV2 with TRBJ2-1; D may be TRBD2 (6 bases). V gave up 4 bases and J gave up 7 bases, with 14 bases separating them. Germline CDR1 SNHLY, CDR2 FYNNEI. This CDR3 spans 14 amino acids. CDR3 sequence reads: CASSGWDLANEQFF. The DNA for the CDR3 is TGTGCCAGCAGTGGGTGGGACTTAGCTAATGAGCAGTTCTTC. Combining the CDR3 with reference TRBV2 and TRBJ2-1 gives the whole variable domain EPEVTQTPSHQVTQMGQEVILRCVPISNHLYFYWYRQILGQKVEFLVSFYNNEISEKSEIFDDQFSVERPDGSNFTLKIRSTKLEDSAMYFCASSGWDLANEQFFGPGTRLTVL.

The chain carries TRBV5-1 and TRBJ2-1, with 7 bases matching TRBD2. Per the germline V gene, CDR1 is SGHRS and CDR2 is YFSETQ. J gave up 3 bases and V 5 bases, and 8 bases lay outside the gene matches. The CDR3 consists of 15 residues. CDR3 residues: CASSSGGGYYNEQFF. The CDR3 DNA is TGCGCCAGCAGTTCGGGGGGAGGCTACTACAATGAGCAGTTCTTC.